What follows describes a single TCR beta chain. Its specificity is not known. TCRdb's copy holds only in-frame clones and misses some; the assay was immunoSEQ multiplex PCR. The repertoire consists of approximately 270,000 clones, with more than 85% occurring once and the leading ten covering more than 10%. The sample originates from a study of cytomegalovirus exposure and HLA in healthy donors. Study at large: The 600 to 800 first-cohort repertoires shared a platform with the 120 or so validation repertoires, as reported in a later analysis.

CDR3 length equals 15 residues. Trimming removed 3 bases from V and 4 bases from J, with 13 bases in between. Germline CDR1 reads SGHRS; CDR2 reads YFSETQ. Overall study findings and caveats: Subsequent analysis found a tendency for first-cohort TCR clusters to co-occur within the 120 or so validation repertoires. TCR beta chains numbering approximately 150 were designated cytomegalovirus-associated. Most TCR sequences were uncommon, yet certain public TCRs appeared in many donors.

J is TRBJ1-4 and V is TRBV5-1; D may be TRBD1 (6 bases). The sample comprised PBMCs. This receptor was obtained from a man aged 18 to 35 in good health and CMV-seropositive. The CDR3 DNA sequence: TGCGCCAGCAGCTGGACCGGGACACTTAATGAAAAACTGTTTTTT. It yields the protein CASSWTGTLNEKLFF. Based on the CDR3 plus reference TRBV5-1 and TRBJ1-4, the full variable domain is KAGVTQTPRYLIKTRGQQVTLSCSPISGHRSVSWYQQTPGQGLQFLFEYFSETQRNKGNFPGRFSGRQFSNSRSEMNVSTLELGDSALYLCASSWTGTLNEKLFFGSGTQLSVL.